The rows below give T cell receptor beta chains drawn from one sample of a study of blood T cell repertoires in COVID-19. Clones were sequenced by immunoSEQ multiplex PCR, and TCRdb holds only the in-frame ones, with some missing. The top ten clones hold over 4.5% of a sample with roughly 100,000 clones, approximately 90% of them seen once. Sequencing was carried out using peripheral blood. The source is a middle-aged man with acute or convalescent COVID-19. The CDR3 runs from the conserved cysteine through the conserved F or W.

V: TRBV15; CDR3: CATSDKQGGSTEAFF
V: TRBV18; CDR3: CASSPAGGRTNTEAFF
V: TRBV6-5; CDR3: CASRVGQGQAEQYF
V: TRBV4-1; CDR3: CASSQSGAPGMSEAFF
V: TRBV5-1; CDR3: CASSWTGSELFF
V: TRBV4-1; CDR3: CASSFPQARGEKLFF
V: TRBV30; CDR3: CAWSVTTYEQYF
V: TRBV28; CDR3: CASRGGGSIETQYF
V: TRBV7-2; CDR3: CASSLWRHSTSAAYEQYF
V: TRBV7-9; CDR3: CASSLNRATNEKLFF
V: TRBV27; CDR3: CASSFSPSTDTQYF
V: TRBV6-7; CDR3: CASHPGTNRHYEQYF
V: TRBV11-3; CDR3: CASSGDRGTEAFF
V: TRBV7-6; CDR3: CASSLVVSSPLHF
V: TRBV6-5; CDR3: CASTLGQGETEAFF
V: TRBV5-1; CDR3: CASSLGPTSGRYEQYF
V: TRBV19; CDR3: CASSLRPTSGHEQFF
V: TRBV7-8; CDR3: CASSFGGGRDEQYF
V: TRBV6-5; CDR3: CASRGGIGQPQHF
V: TRBV7-8; CDR3: CASSTRDVRGAFF
V: TRBV19; CDR3: CASSITSINEQFF
V: TRBV30; CDR3: CAWNPDRSTGTGIRKLFF
V: TRBV6-5; CDR3: CASSKQGEGGELFF
V: TRBV27; CDR3: CASSLKAVGTEAFF
V: TRBV4-1; CDR3: CASSQDSQRGTYEQYF
V: TRBV6-2/TRBV6-3; CDR3: CASSLPVAGGTHYYEQYF
V: TRBV6-5; CDR3: CASRPSGSSQETQYF
V: TRBV2; CDR3: CASTGTAFSGANVLTF
V: TRBV16; CDR3: CASSPSAGGKSEQFF
V: TRBV6-5; CDR3: CASSRQGADNSPLHF
V: TRBV6-6; CDR3: CASSYSRGLDTQYF
V: TRBV27; CDR3: CASSSQGQYYGYTF
V: TRBV7-9; CDR3: CASSPTGTSGSGIQYF
V: TRBV24-1; CDR3: CATSWGEKTDTQYF
V: TRBV6-1; CDR3: CASSEVFGVEYNEQFF
V: TRBV27; CDR3: CATRGAGDSGNTIYF
V: TRBV10-3; CDR3: CAITTLRGGGNTEAFF
V: TRBV2; CDR3: CASIGQGTEAFF
V: TRBV7-2; CDR3: CASSYTSATDTQYF
V: TRBV6-1; CDR3: CASSYTGSTDTQYF
V: TRBV10-3; CDR3: CAISRQLIVSGEGYNEQFF
V: TRBV5-1; CDR3: CASSLSGGYEQYF
V: TRBV5-1; CDR3: CASSQQGPGELFF
V: TRBV7-6; CDR3: CASSLDMYTMGYTF
V: TRBV7-9; CDR3: CASTRQGAREQYF
V: TRBV7-2; CDR3: CASSLVRGTGFSETQYF
V: TRBV19; CDR3: CASTLAGGPYEQYF
V: TRBV30; CDR3: CAWSVTHSSEQYF
V: TRBV7-9; CDR3: CASSLAPVLAKNIQYF
V: TRBV19; CDR3: CASSVHRDLNTEAFF
V: TRBV5-1; CDR3: CASIGAVNTEAFF
V: TRBV4-3; CDR3: CASSQESGVGYGYTF
V: TRBV5-1; CDR3: CASSVSGTGGLLKSYEQYF
V: TRBV5-1; CDR3: CASSSPLGAPEAFF
V: TRBV5-4; CDR3: CASSYDTRGLGEQYF
V: TRBV6-1; CDR3: CASSEGLRNTEAFF
V: TRBV12-5; CDR3: CASNRDRDSYEQYF
V: TRBV28; CDR3: CASSSDRSILNYGYTF
V: TRBV30; CDR3: CAWIITGGRGAFF
V: TRBV6-2/TRBV6-3; CDR3: CASSPARGNEQFF